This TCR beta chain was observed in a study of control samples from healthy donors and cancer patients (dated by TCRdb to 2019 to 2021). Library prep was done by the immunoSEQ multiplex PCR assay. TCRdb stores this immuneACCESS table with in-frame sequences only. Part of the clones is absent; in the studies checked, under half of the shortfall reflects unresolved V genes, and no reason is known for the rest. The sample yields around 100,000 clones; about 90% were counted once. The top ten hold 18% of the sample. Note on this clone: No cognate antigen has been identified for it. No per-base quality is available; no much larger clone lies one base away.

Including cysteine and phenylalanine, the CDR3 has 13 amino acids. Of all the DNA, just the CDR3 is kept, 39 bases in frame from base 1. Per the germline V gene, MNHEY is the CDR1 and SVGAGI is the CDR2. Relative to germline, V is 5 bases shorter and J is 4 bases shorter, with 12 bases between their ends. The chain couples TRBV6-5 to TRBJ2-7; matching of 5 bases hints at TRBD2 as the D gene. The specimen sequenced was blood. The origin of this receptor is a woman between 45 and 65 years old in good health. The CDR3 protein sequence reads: CASSPGFLYEQYF. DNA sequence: TGTGCCAGCAGTCCGGGATTCCTTTACGAGCAGTACTTC.